This T cell receptor beta chain emerged from a study of T-cell memory formation after mild COVID-19. Background on the study: Across donors, TCR clusters were largely donor specific. Points from the study as a whole: Day 37-peaking second-wave clones had unconfirmed SARS-CoV-2 specificity.

The authors produced TCR alpha and TCR beta cDNA libraries with sample barcodes and UMIs by 5'RACE using constant-segment primers. TCRdb ran MiXCR on the 5' RACE reads and lists one entry per CDR3 protein. The sample has approximately 150,000 distinct CDR3 sequences, over 6% seen once. Turning to this clonotype: Its antigen is currently unknown.

The V gene end was trimmed by 1 base and the J gene end by 0 bases; junction bases not matched to a gene: 11. This CDR3 has 18 residues. Germline CDR1 reads SQVTM; CDR2 reads ANQGSEA. Sequenced material: PBMCs or a T cell subset sorted from them (not recorded which). The origin of this receptor is an adult woman who had mild COVID-19 (a few samples of this study predate the infection). Cell type and time point are not known. The chain recombines TRBV29-1 with TRBJ1-1; the match to TRBD1 covers 10 bases. DNA of the CDR3: TGCAGCGTTGAAGGTATCCGGTGGGACAGGGGATTGAACACTGAAGCTTTCTTT. It translates to CSVEGIRWDRGLNTEAFF.